This entry concerns a single T cell receptor beta chain. Its antigen is unknown. This sample was taken from a study of graft-versus-host responses after intestinal transplantation. Study summary: All recipients were given anti-thymocyte globulin induction, and tacrolimus and steroids were then administered for around three years. Regarding the study as a whole: Subjects displaying graft-donor T cell macrochimerism possessed elevated graft-versus-host to host-versus-graft clonal ratios inside allografts. Early post-transplant HvG declines tracked with peak circulating GvH clone levels. Recipient marrow contained GvH clones, some of which appeared first in ileum or blood.

CDR1 and CDR2 from the germline V gene are SGHVS and FQNEAQ. The V end lost 2 bases, the J end lost 4 bases, and 8 bases lay between the germline ends. This CDR3 is built from 13 residues. Sequencing used immunoSEQ multiplex PCR; TCRdb keeps in-frame clones, though not all of them. The profile shows 17,000 or so clones, about 89% of them singletons. The receptor's source is a human patient who received an intestinal transplant, so some T cells may come from the graft donor. The sequenced sample was bone marrow, obtained around 120 days after transplant. The chain links TRBV7-8 to TRBJ1-2; D remains ambiguous. Here the CDR3 reads CASSLSSLYGYTF. The CDR3 coding sequence is TGTGCCAGCAGCTTAAGCTCCCTCTATGGCTACACCTTC. Looking up the rest from reference TRBV7-8 and TRBJ1-2 gives the full variable domain: GAGVSQSPRYKVAKRGQDVALRCDPISGHVSLFWYQQALGQGPEFLTYFQNEAQLDKSGLPSDRFFAERPEGSVSTLKIQRTQQEDSAVYLCASSLSSLYGYTFGSGTRLTVV.